Below, 31 T cell receptor beta chains from the same sample are listed, as sequenced in a study of shared clonotypes between healthy human individuals. Sequencing was performed with immunoSEQ multiplex PCR; in TCRdb, only in-frame clones are kept and a portion is missing. The sample lists hundreds of thousands of clones; around 79% were seen once. Sequencing used PBMCs. Source of these receptors: a woman aged 35 to 49 in good health. Some clones in this sample may be carry-over from other donors' samples.

A remark on this clone: Other DNA variants within this sample encode the same CDR3. The rearrangement links TRBV18 to TRBJ2-7; the D gene is possibly TRBD1 (6 bases). Germline CDR1 reads KGHSH; CDR2 reads LQKENI. V was pared by 2 bases and J by 2 bases, with 10 bases between. This CDR3 region has 14 residues. CDR3 coding DNA: TGTGCCAGCTCACCAAACAGGGACACCTACGAGCAGTACTTC. This encodes CASSPNRDTYEQYF. Complete variable domain (other parts from reference TRBV18 and TRBJ2-7): NAGVMQNPRHLVRRRGQEARLRCSPMKGHSHVYWYRQLPEEGLKFMVYLQKENIIDESGMPKERFSAEFPKEGPSILRIQQVVRGDSAAYFCASSPNRDTYEQYFGPGTRLTVT.

The chain links TRBV5-1 to TRBJ1-5, with D possibly matching TRBD1 (6 bases). The V end was cut by 0 bases, the J end by 0 bases, with 10 bases between. Germline lookup yields CDR1 SGHRS and CDR2 YFSETQ. This CDR3 is 16 amino acids long. The CDR3 reads CASSLGTADSNQPQHF. CDR3 DNA sequence: TGCGCCAGCAGCTTGGGGACAGCAGATAGCAATCAGCCCCAGCATTTT. Full variable domain (rest looked up from reference TRBV5-1 and TRBJ1-5): KAGVTQTPRYLIKTRGQQVTLSCSPISGHRSVSWYQQTPGQGLQFLFEYFSETQRNKGNFPGRFSGRQFSNSRSEMNVSTLELGDSALYLCASSLGTADSNQPQHFGDGTRLSIL.

The chain is built from TRBV5-6 and TRBJ1-1; 8 bases align to TRBD1. The J segment lost 5 bases and the V segment lost 4 bases, leaving 10 bases of the junction unmatched. This CDR3 has 15 residues. Germline CDR1 reads SGHDT; CDR2 reads YYEEEE. The CDR3 DNA reads as TGTGCCAGCAGCCGAATCCTGGGACAGGTGACTGAAGCTTTCTTT. The encoded protein is CASSRILGQVTEAFF.

The chain is built from TRBV7-9 and TRBJ1-2; D gene unclear. Trimming took 3 bases from V and 0 from J, leaving 5 bases between them. Looked up from germline, CDR1 is SEHNR and CDR2 is FQNEAQ (reference sequence). The CDR3 has 13 residues. CDR3 residues: CASSFLTNYGYTF. CDR3 DNA sequence: TGTGCCAGCAGCTTTCTCACTAACTATGGCTACACCTTC.

The table lists this clone with a few counts. This chain uses TRBV19 with TRBJ2-7; no clear D. The germline CDR1 and CDR2 sequences are LNHDA and SQIVND (reference sequence). Trimming pared 3 bases from V and 0 bases from J, leaving 6 bases between. The CDR3 length is 13 residues. CDR3 amino acids: CASSMDGSYEQYF. The CDR3 bases are TGTGCCAGTAGTATGGACGGCTCCTACGAGCAGTACTTC.

This clone was counted a single time. The chain links TRBV30 to TRBJ2-3; 9 bases agree with TRBD2. The V gene's germline CDR1 is GTSNPN and CDR2 SVGIG (reference sequence). The trim removed 3 bases at V and 5 bases at J, leaving 6 bases unmatched. This CDR3 is built from 14 residues. This chain's CDR3 is CAWRGVAGVDTQYF. The CDR3 region has the DNA TGTGCCTGGAGGGGGGTAGCGGGAGTAGATACGCAGTATTTT.

Points on this clone: Other DNA sequences in the same sample also yield this CDR3. V gene TRBV30 combines with J gene TRBJ1-5; the D gene is possibly TRBD1 (5 bases). V was pared by 1 base and J by 2 bases, with 6 bases between. The germline gives CDR1 GTSNPN, CDR2 SVGIG (reference sequence). This CDR3 contains 13 residues. Here the CDR3 DNA reads TGTGCCTGGAGTGGAGGGGGCAATCAGCCCCAGCATTTT. Translated, it gives CAWSGGGNQPQHF. The full variable domain, its missing parts supplied by reference TRBV30 and TRBJ1-5, is SQTIHQWPATLVQPVGSPLSLECTVEGTSNPNLYWYRQAAGRGLQLLFYSVGIGQISSEVPQNLSASRPQDRQFILSSKKLLLSDSGFYLCAWSGGGNQPQHFGDGTRLSIL.

The V call is TRBV2, the J call TRBJ2-2; 12 nucleotides align to TRBD2. Trimming removed 6 bases from V and 5 bases from J; junction bases left unmatched: 4. Germline loops: CDR1 SNHLY, CDR2 FYNNEI. The CDR3 is 15 residues long. The CDR3 sequence: CASRKTSGSTGELFF. The CDR3 DNA reads as TGTGCCAGCAGAAAGACTAGCGGGAGTACCGGGGAGCTGTTTTTT.

In its sample, this clone was seen many times. DNA of the CDR3: TGTGCCAGCAGCACGGCGGGATTTTCTGGTCAGCCCCAGCATTTT. Its protein product is CASSTAGFSGQPQHF. The chain employs TRBV7-2 and TRBJ1-5; D uncertain. This CDR3 contains 15 residues. V lost 5 bases to trimming and J lost 6 bases, with 17 bases between them. Germline V gives CDR1 SGHTA, CDR2 FQGNSA.

This chain joins TRBV11-3 and TRBJ2-3; 7 bases fit TRBD2. Germline CDR1 and CDR2: SGHNT and YENEEA. After removal of 4 bases from V and 1 base from J, the junction contained 2 bases not matched to a gene. The CDR3 is 14 residues long. The CDR3 coding sequence is TGTGCCAGCAGCTCGGGACTACGCACAGATACGCAGTATTTT. This sequence encodes CASSSGLRTDTQYF.

The CDR3 DNA sequence: TGTGCCTTCCTGGACAGGGGGCTCCCCTACGAGCAGTACTTC. Its translation: CAFLDRGLPYEQYF. V is TRBV30 and J is TRBJ2-7, with 11 bases that match TRBD1. This CDR3 region has 14 residues. V lost 7 bases and J lost 2; bases outside the gene matches: 7. CDR1 and CDR2 from the germline V gene are GTSNPN and SVGIG (reference sequence).

The chain is built from TRBV11-1 and TRBJ2-7; 7 bases fit TRBD1. The CDR3 spans 15 residues. V was pared by 5 bases and J by 2 bases, with 9 bases of the junction left unmatched. Germline V CDR1 and CDR2: SGHAT, FQDESV (reference sequence). The CDR3 spells CASSHNRGWPYEQYF. CDR3 sequence (DNA): TGTGCCAGCAGCCATAACAGGGGATGGCCCTACGAGCAGTACTTC.

The chain combines TRBV18 with TRBJ2-1; D remains ambiguous. Germline values: CDR1 KGHSH, CDR2 LQKENI. The CDR3 has 15 residues. V was cut by 1 base and J by 2 bases, with 9 bases left in between. CDR3 loop: CASSPRRKTYNEQFF. In DNA, the CDR3 is TGTGCCAGCTCACCACGGAGAAAGACCTACAATGAGCAGTTCTTC.

The chain is built from TRBV10-2 and TRBJ1-1; the D gene is possibly TRBD1 (6 bases). The CDR3 covers 14 residues. V was clipped by 4 bases and J by 0 bases, with 9 bases between them. Germline CDR1 reads WSHSY; CDR2 reads SAAADI. CDR3 nucleotides: TGCGCCAGCAGTGGATGGGGGCTGAACACTGAAGCTTTCTTT. Amino acid sequence: CASSGWGLNTEAFF.

This clone was picked up a small number of times. This chain connects TRBV7-9 to TRBJ2-1; D might be TRBD1 or TRBD2, each matching 5 bases. The germline gives CDR1 SEHNR, CDR2 FQNEAQ (reference sequence). The CDR3 runs to 14 residues. V lost 4 bases, J lost 8 bases, and 15 bases lay in between. Here the CDR3 DNA reads TGTGCCAGCAGCTCTCGGGACGCTGGGGATGAGCAGTTCTTC. This sequence encodes CASSSRDAGDEQFF.

The rearrangement links TRBV2 to TRBJ1-2, with D uncertain. Germline V gene sequence: CDR1 SNHLY, CDR2 FYNNEI. The CDR3 contains 12 residues. Trimming shortened V by 0 bases and J by 5 bases, and 4 bases separated the two germline ends. The CDR3 DNA reads TGTGCCAGCAGTGAAGCCGGATATGGCTACACCTTC. This sequence encodes CASSEAGYGYTF.

The chain links TRBV6-4 to TRBJ2-4, with TRBD1 matching 7 bases. Unmatched junction bases numbered 2, after V lost 6 bases and J lost 3 bases. This CDR3 comprises 13 residues. Germline V gene lookup returns CDR1 MRHNA and CDR2 SNTAGT. The CDR3 DNA reads as TGTGCCAGCAGGGGACAGTACAAAAACATTCAGTACTTC. Translating gives CASRGQYKNIQYF.

The chain couples TRBV13 to TRBJ1-1; D ambiguous. This CDR3 region has 12 residues. The V gene lost 8 bases and the J gene lost 1 base, with 8 bases spanning the gap. The germline V gene encodes CDR1 PRHDT and CDR2 FYEKMQ (reference sequence). The CDR3: CASQETNTEAFF. The CDR3 nucleotides are TGTGCCAGCCAGGAAACGAACACTGAAGCTTTCTTT.

This clone was counted once. This chain connects TRBV4-1 to TRBJ2-2; TRBD1 matches at 10 bases. CDR3 length: 16 residues. From germline, CDR1 is MGHRA and CDR2 YSYEKL. V was pared by 3 bases and J by 4 bases, with 5 bases of the junction left unmatched. In DNA, the CDR3 is TGCGCCAGCAGCCACCCGGGACAGGGGATCACCGGGGAGCTGTTTTTT. It specifies CASSHPGQGITGELFF.

The chain is built from TRBV19 and TRBJ1-5, with D uncertain. The CDR3 is 15 amino acids. V shed 5 bases and J shed 0 bases, with 11 bases lying between them. Per the germline V gene, CDR1 is LNHDA and CDR2 is SQIVND (reference sequence). As DNA, the CDR3 is TGTGCCAGTAGTTTCGGACGGGGTAGCAATCAGCCCCAGCATTTT. Protein: CASSFGRGSNQPQHF.

As for this clone: A much bigger clone sits one base away, suggesting this may be a read error. The gene calls are TRBV29-1 and TRBJ1-1; 12 bases agree with TRBD1. The CDR3 contains 13 residues. The germline V gene encodes CDR1 SQVTM and CDR2 ANQGSEA. CDR3 region: CSVGTGGNTGAFF. The CDR3 DNA reads TGCAGCGTGGGGACAGGGGGCAACACTGGAGCTTTCTTT.

The rearrangement uses TRBV29-1 and TRBJ2-1, with TRBD2 matching 10 bases. With V trimmed by 4 bases and J by 4 bases, 7 bases remained unmatched. The CDR3 totals 15 residues. In germline, CDR1 is SQVTM, CDR2 ANQGSEA. The CDR3 here is CSVGASGSKYNEQFF. The CDR3 nucleotides are TGCAGCGTTGGGGCTAGCGGGAGTAAATACAATGAGCAGTTCTTC.

This chain links TRBV5-1 with TRBJ2-7; D is possibly TRBD1 (5 bases). There are 14 residues in the CDR3. With 4 bases removed from V and 3 bases from J, the gap between germline ends came to 14 bases. Germline CDR1 and CDR2: SGHRS and YFSETQ. This chain's CDR3 is CASSPLGASYEQYF. The CDR3 bases are TGCGCCAGCAGCCCGCTTGGGGCCAGCTACGAGCAGTACTTC. Filled out from reference TRBV5-1 and TRBJ2-7, the complete variable domain reads KAGVTQTPRYLIKTRGQQVTLSCSPISGHRSVSWYQQTPGQGLQFLFEYFSETQRNKGNFPGRFSGRQFSNSRSEMNVSTLELGDSALYLCASSPLGASYEQYFGPGTRLTVT.

The chain links TRBV29-1 to TRBJ2-7; D is ambiguous. V was shortened by 0 bases and J by 4 bases, with 7 bases between the two germline ends. CDR3 length equals 12 residues. Germline V gene data show CDR1 as SQVTM and CDR2 as ANQGSEA. The CDR3 loop is CSVEDIGYEQYF. CDR3 bases: TGCAGCGTTGAAGACATAGGTTACGAGCAGTACTTC.

J is TRBJ2-3 and V is TRBV6-9; perhaps TRBD2 as D (6 bases). The germline CDR1 and CDR2 sequences are MNHGY and SVAAGI. Deletions cut 7 bases from V and 0 bases from J, with 17 bases between. This CDR3 is 16 amino acids long. CDR3 bases: TGTGCCAGCACTTACGGGGGACTCTCTAGCACAGATACGCAGTATTTT. This sequence encodes CASTYGGLSSTDTQYF.

The chain couples TRBV6-1 to TRBJ2-1, with 7 bases that match TRBD1. Trimming took 2 bases from V and 4 from J; bases not matched to a gene: 5. The CDR3 has 15 residues. Germline V gene lookup returns CDR1 MNHNS and CDR2 SASEGT. CDR3 sequence reads: CASSELGQRYNEQFF. CDR3 in DNA: TGTGCCAGCAGTGAACTGGGACAGAGATACAATGAGCAGTTCTTC.

This rearrangement joins TRBV9 to TRBJ2-2, with 10 bases matching TRBD2. The CDR3 runs 16 residues. The junction had 11 bases not matched to a gene; V was cut back by 4 bases and J by 8 bases. Germline lookup yields CDR1 SGDLS and CDR2 YYNGEE. The CDR3 is CASSPEAGGPVGELFF. DNA for the CDR3: TGTGCCAGCAGCCCCGAAGCGGGAGGGCCAGTGGGGGAGCTGTTTTTT.

Regarding this clone: Other DNA sequences in the same sample also yield this CDR3. J is TRBJ2-7 and V is TRBV29-1, with D maybe TRBD2 (6 bases). Germline CDR1 is SQVTM and CDR2 is ANQGSEA. Trimming left V 1 base short and J 3 bases short, with 7 bases between. The CDR3 has 12 amino acids. The CDR3 DNA follows: TGCAGCGTTGAAGCCGGGGGCTACGAGCAGTACTTC. Protein product: CSVEAGGYEQYF.

The CDR3 bases are TGTGCCAGCTCACCCCTAGGGGGTGAGAGTTCACCCCTCCACTTT. Encoded protein: CASSPLGGESSPLHF. The V and J genes are TRBV18 and TRBJ1-6; D may be TRBD1 (6 bases). V lost 3 bases and J 9 bases, leaving 15 bases between the germline ends. CDR1 is KGHSH, CDR2 LQKENI, per germline. This CDR3 has 15 amino acids.

This chain uses TRBV4-2 with TRBJ1-5; perhaps TRBD1 as D (5 bases). The CDR3 totals 17 residues. The germline V gene encodes CDR1 LGHNA and CDR2 YNFKEQ. Trimming removed 1 base from V and 0 bases from J, with 13 bases in between. Written as DNA, the CDR3 is TGTGCCAGCAGCCAAGGAAGGGGAGGGAATAGCAATCAGCCCCAGCATTTT. Amino acid sequence: CASSQGRGGNSNQPQHF.

This chain connects TRBV5-1 to TRBJ2-2; D might be TRBD2 (5 bases). Per the germline V gene, CDR1 is SGHRS and CDR2 is YFSETQ. Trimming removed 0 bases from V and 4 bases from J, with 13 bases in between. This CDR3 is built from 16 residues. The CDR3: CASSLAEGLGTGELFF. In nucleotides, the CDR3 is TGCGCCAGCAGCTTGGCTGAGGGATTGGGCACCGGGGAGCTGTTTTTT. Filled out from reference TRBV5-1 and TRBJ2-2, the complete variable domain reads KAGVTQTPRYLIKTRGQQVTLSCSPISGHRSVSWYQQTPGQGLQFLFEYFSETQRNKGNFPGRFSGRQFSNSRSEMNVSTLELGDSALYLCASSLAEGLGTGELFFGEGSRLTVL.